This entry concerns a single T cell receptor beta chain. In germline, CDR1 is SGHKS, CDR2 YYEKEE (reference sequence). Trimming pared 0 bases from V and 7 bases from J, leaving 11 bases between. The CDR3 extends over 14 amino acids. The data were taken from a study of blood T cell repertoires in COVID-19. Study information: The samples span acute and convalescent COVID-19 from the United States, Italy and Spain. T cells, B-cell-depleted T cells, or PBMCs supplied cDNA or gDNA.

The repertoire was sequenced with immunoSEQ multiplex PCR; TCRdb's copy has only in-frame clones and lacks some. Here the sample spans 250,000 to 350,000 clones, 87% being singletons. The specimen sequenced was peripheral blood. The clonotype originates from a woman in her fifties or sixties who had recovered from COVID-19. The V gene is TRBV5-5, the J gene TRBJ1-3, with D uncertain. The CDR3 coding sequence is TGTGCCAGCAGCTTGGAGTCGGGTGGGAACACCATATATTTT. Its translation: CASSLESGGNTIYF.